These T cell receptor beta chains were read from a single sample in a study of cytomegalovirus exposure and HLA in healthy donors. Sequencing used immunoSEQ multiplex PCR; TCRdb keeps in-frame clones, though not all of them. Its clone listing holds some 23,000 clones. The sequencing input was PBMCs. All receptors derive from a male donor in good health and CMV-seropositive. Both conserved end residues are part of each CDR3. The order of the fields is V gene, CDR3 protein.

v_gene: TRBV11-2; CDR3aa: CASSLAGSGGYTF
v_gene: TRBV29-1; CDR3aa: CSARDRLSYNEQFF
v_gene: TRBV5-6; CDR3aa: CASSPSRGRQTYEQYF
v_gene: TRBV6-5; CDR3aa: CASRETGANEKLFF
v_gene: TRBV15; CDR3aa: CATSIHGSVNEKLFF
v_gene: TRBV19; CDR3aa: CASSIVGAGRGQPQHF
v_gene: TRBV10-3; CDR3aa: CAIAGGGIGKNTEAFF
v_gene: TRBV19; CDR3aa: CASSIGQGSSPLHF
v_gene: TRBV25-1; CDR3aa: CASSARGPSNRGGLFF
v_gene: TRBV6-5; CDR3aa: CASSPAGGNGYTF
v_gene: TRBV27; CDR3aa: CASSPGTASNYGYTF